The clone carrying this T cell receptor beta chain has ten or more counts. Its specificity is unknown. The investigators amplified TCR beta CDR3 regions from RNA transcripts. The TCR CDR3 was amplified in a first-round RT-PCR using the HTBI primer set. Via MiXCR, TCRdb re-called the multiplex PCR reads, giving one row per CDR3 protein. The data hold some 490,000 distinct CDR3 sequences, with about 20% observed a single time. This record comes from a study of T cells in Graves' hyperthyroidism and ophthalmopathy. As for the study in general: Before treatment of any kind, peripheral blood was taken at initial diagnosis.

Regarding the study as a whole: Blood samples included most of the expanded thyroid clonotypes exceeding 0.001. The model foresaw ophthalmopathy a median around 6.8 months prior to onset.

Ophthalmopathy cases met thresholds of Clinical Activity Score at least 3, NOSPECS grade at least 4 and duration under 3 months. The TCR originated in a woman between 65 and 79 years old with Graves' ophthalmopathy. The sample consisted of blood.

The CDR3 region has the DNA TGTGCCAGCAGCCCTGGGACGGGTGGAAACACCATATATTTT. Its protein product is CASSPGTGGNTIYF. The chain combines TRBV28 with TRBJ1-3, with a weak D call TRBD1 (5 bases). CDR3 size: 14 residues. Trimming removed 6 bases from V and 3 bases from J, with 12 bases in between. Germline V CDR1 and CDR2: MDHEN, SYDVKM.